This is a list of T cell receptor beta chains from one sample in a study of shared clonotypes between healthy human individuals. Using immunoSEQ multiplex PCR, the repertoire was profiled, and TCRdb retains in-frame clones only, with some absent. This table has about 960,000 clones, over 75% appearing once. Sequenced sample: memory CD4+ T cells sorted from blood. The receptors derive from a man aged 18 to 29 in good health. Each CDR3 is given with its conserved first and last residue. D genes are given only for firm matches. Not all rows give a size; the values are once, few, many and, for expanded clones, a class.

v_call,clone_size,j_call,d_call,cdr3_length,cdr3_nt,cdr3_aa
TRBV4-3,many,TRBJ1-4,-,13,TGCGCCAGCGGCCAGGGAGTTAACGAAAAACTGTTTTTT,CASGQGVNEKLFF
TRBV5-6,once,TRBJ1-1,TRBD1,17,TGTGCCAGCAGCTTATTCCGGGACAGGATTATGAACACTGAAGCTTTCTTT,CASSLFRDRIMNTEAFF
TRBV6-5,-,TRBJ2-7,-,14,TGTGCCAGCAGGGCGGGACTCAGCTCTTTCGAGCAGTACTTC,CASRAGLSSFEQYF
TRBV10-1,-,TRBJ2-1,TRBD2,15,TGCGCCAGCAGTGATCCCCCTAGCGGGAAAAATGAGCAGTTCTTC,CASSDPPSGKNEQFF
TRBV9,once,TRBJ2-5,TRBD2,15,TGTGCCAGCAGCGTAGCGGGAGGGTCTAAAGAGACCCAGTACTTC,CASSVAGGSKETQYF
TRBV7-9,many,TRBJ2-1,-,15,TGTGCCAGCAGCCCCCCACGGGAGTGGGACAATGAGCAGTTCTTC,CASSPPREWDNEQFF
TRBV28,-,TRBJ1-4,TRBD1,18,TGTGCCATCCATCCCGGGACAGCCTATACCTCAACTAATGAAAAACTGTTTTTT,CAIHPGTAYTSTNEKLFF
TRBV6-5,-,TRBJ1-1,TRBD1,15,TGTGCCAGCACCCCTGGACAGGTTGGAATCACTGAAGCTTTCTTT,CASTPGQVGITEAFF
TRBV5-1,few,TRBJ1-4,-,14,TGCGCCAGCAACCTGACAGCCATGGGTGAAAAACTGTTTTTT,CASNLTAMGEKLFF
TRBV11-3,few,TRBJ2-1,-,13,TGTGCCAGCAGCTTGGGGGTGTATAATGAGCAGTTCTTC,CASSLGVYNEQFF
TRBV27,-,TRBJ2-1,-,14,TGTGCCAGCAGTTTAGCCCCGGATTGGAATGAGCAGTTCTTC,CASSLAPDWNEQFF
TRBV6-1,-,TRBJ1-6,-,14,TGTGCCAGCAGAAGACAGCTGTCAGAGTCACCCCTCCACTTT,CASRRQLSESPLHF
TRBV30,few,TRBJ1-5,-,14,TGTGCCTGGAGTGTAAGCTATAGCAATCAGCCCCAGCATTTT,CAWSVSYSNQPQHF
TRBV6-6,-,TRBJ2-7,-,12,TGTGCCAGCAGTATAGTTGGAGACGAGCAGTACTTC,CASSIVGDEQYF
TRBV7-9,-,TRBJ1-3,-,15,TGTGCCAGCAGCTCGGACAGTCACTCTGGAAACACCATATATTTT,CASSSDSHSGNTIYF
TRBV7-2,few,TRBJ2-1,-,12,TGTGCCAGCAGACAGGGCTACAATGAGCAGTTCTTC,CASRQGYNEQFF
TRBV27,-,TRBJ2-3,-,13,TGTGCCAGCAGTGGTTCGAACACAGATACGCAGTATTTT,CASSGSNTDTQYF
TRBV27,-,TRBJ1-6,-,19,TGTGCCAGCAGTTTAAGGTCAGTGACTAATTTTTACTATAATTCACCCCTCCACTTT,CASSLRSVTNFYYNSPLHF
TRBV7-2,-,TRBJ2-3,-,18,TGTGCCAGCAGCTTATCGGGCACAGCCGTACCACGCACAGATACGCAGTATTTT,CASSLSGTAVPRTDTQYF
TRBV5-4,-,TRBJ1-2,-,14,TGTGCCAGCAGCTTGGCAGGGGAAGACTATGGCTACACCTTC,CASSLAGEDYGYTF
TRBV11-2,-,TRBJ2-2,-,10,TGTGCCAGCAGCCATCGGGAGCTGTTTTTT,CASSHRELFF
TRBV5-4,-,TRBJ1-1,TRBD1,15,TGTGCCAGCAGCCCACGGGGACAGGGAAACACTGAAGCTTTCTTT,CASSPRGQGNTEAFF
TRBV6-6,-,TRBJ2-4,-,16,TGTGCCAGCAGGCTCGGAGATACCCTAGCCAAAAACATTCAGTACTTC,CASRLGDTLAKNIQYF
TRBV7-2,-,TRBJ2-5,-,17,TGTGCCAGCAGCTGGGGCCCCTCTCCGGGATCAAGCGGGACCCAGTACTTC,CASSWGPSPGSSGTQYF
TRBV18,-,TRBJ2-5,-,14,TGTGCCAGCTCACCACCCTTGGGATCGGAGACCCAGTACTTC,CASSPPLGSETQYF
TRBV10-1,few,TRBJ2-3,TRBD2,15,TGCGCCAGCAGCCAGACTAGCGGGGGCCGAGATACGCAGTATTTT,CASSQTSGGRDTQYF